This T cell receptor beta chain appears in the sequencing data of a study of tumor and adjacent non-tumor tissue in lung cancer. RNA was extracted from bulk tissue without any cell sorting. Broader study findings: Normal lung showed higher cumulative top 100 clone frequency than tumor. TCR diversity was significantly greater in tumor than normal lung tissue.

Germline CDR1 SGHAT, CDR2 FQNNGV. The CDR3 is 14 residues long. Of note for this clonotype: The antigen remains undetermined. One end of the junction fails to match germline, which may point to a read error.

The library came from three nested PCR rounds adapted from ARM-PCR protocols. TCRdb used MiXCR to reprocess the multiplex PCR reads, holding one entry per CDR3 protein. The sample has around 86,000 distinct CDR3 sequences, about two thirds seen once; the top ten hold 8% to 9.5%. The rearrangement uses TRBV11-2 and TRBJ2-7; D not resolved. The clonotype was recovered from a woman in her 40s with non-small cell lung cancer. The sample taken for sequencing was lung tumor tissue. The CDR3 DNA is TGTACCAGCTGCTTGGTCTCAAACTCCTACGAGCAGTACTTC. Its protein is CTSCLVSNSYEQYF.